The 9 T cell receptor beta chains reported below all come from one sample, sequenced in a study of blood T cell repertoires in COVID-19 (TCRdb year 2020). The library was prepared using the immunoSEQ multiplex PCR assay. What TCRdb holds here is the immuneACCESS table cut down to in-frame rearrangements. Part of the clones is not present; checked against another copy, under half of the missing clones reflect an unresolved V gene, and the others are unexplained. Recorded for this sample are 130,000 to 150,000 clones; roughly 80% of them occurred a single time. About 9.2% of the sample lies in the top ten. Material: PBMCs or T cells enriched from blood (not recorded which). The receptors derive from a man aged 50-60 years who had recovered from COVID-19.

This chain uses TRBV7-2 with TRBJ1-4; 7 bases line up with TRBD1. The CDR3 contains 15 residues. The V gene's germline CDR1 is SGHTA and CDR2 FQGNSA. After removal of 5 bases from V and 8 bases from J, the junction contained 11 bases not matched to a gene. The CDR3 reads CASSPYRGGDEKLFF. The CDR3 DNA follows: TGTGCCAGCAGCCCTTACAGGGGAGGAGACGAAAAACTGTTTTTT.

The rearrangement links TRBV29-1 to TRBJ1-1, with D perhaps TRBD1 (5 bases). The CDR3 sequence is 11 residues long. The germline CDR1 and CDR2 sequences are SQVTM and ANQGSEA. Between the trimmed V and J ends, which lost 4 bases and 4 bases, there was a span of 7 bases. The CDR3 sequence is CSVARATEAFF. The CDR3 nucleotides are TGCAGCGTTGCCAGGGCCACTGAAGCTTTCTTT.

This sequence joins TRBV6-5 and TRBJ1-1, with D hard to call. The V end lost 5 bases, the J end lost 3 bases, and 13 bases lay between the germline ends. Per the germline V gene, CDR1 is MNHEY and CDR2 is SVGAGI. The CDR3 length is 14 residues. Here the CDR3 reads CASSRLRSDTEAFF. The CDR3 DNA sequence: TGTGCCAGCAGTCGTCTGAGGTCGGACACTGAAGCTTTCTTT.

The rearrangement uses TRBV5-1 and TRBJ1-4; D is ambiguous. V lost 0 bases and J 8 bases, leaving 11 bases between the germline ends. The germline V gene encodes CDR1 SGHRS and CDR2 YFSETQ. This CDR3 spans 14 amino acids. The CDR3 DNA sequence: TGCGCCAGCAGCTTGGGAGGCTACCGCGAAAAACTGTTTTTT. Amino acids: CASSLGGYREKLFF.

The CDR3 is CASSLTGPANEKLFF. CDR3 in DNA: TGTGCCAGCAGCTTAACTGGGCCCGCTAATGAAAAACTGTTTTTT. The chain uses TRBV7-2 and TRBJ1-4, with no clear D. Trimming took 2 bases from V and 3 from J, leaving 10 bases between them. CDR1 and CDR2 from the germline V gene are SGHTA and FQGNSA. CDR3 length: 15 amino acids.

This clone was counted only a few times. The V and J genes are TRBV7-2 and TRBJ1-1; perhaps TRBD1 as D (5 bases). CDR3 size: 14 residues. CDR1 and CDR2 from the germline V gene are SGHTA and FQGNSA. With 5 bases removed from V and 4 bases from J, the gap between germline ends came to 14 bases. The CDR3 sequence: CASSQGRGSTEAFF. The CDR3 DNA sequence: TGTGCCAGCAGCCAAGGGAGGGGTTCCACTGAAGCTTTCTTT.

V usage is TRBV19 and J usage is TRBJ1-5, with D perhaps matching TRBD1 (6 bases). Germline V lookup: CDR1 LNHDA, CDR2 SQIVND (reference sequence). The ends were cut back, 5 bases at V and 12 bases at J, with 20 bases in the middle. The CDR3 loop spans 14 amino acids. The CDR3 nucleotides are TGTGCCAGTAGTTCCCCCTCAGGGACACGGGACCAGCATTTT. Translating gives CASSSPSGTRDQHF.

V usage is TRBV4-1 and J usage is TRBJ1-2; D remains ambiguous. V was trimmed by 1 base and J by 2 bases, leaving 8 bases between them. This CDR3 region has 14 residues. Germline-derived CDR1 and CDR2 are MGHRA and YSYEKL. The CDR3 here is CASSQVGSNYGYTF. The CDR3 DNA reads TGCGCCAGCAGCCAAGTCGGTAGCAACTATGGCTACACCTTC.

The J gene is TRBJ2-5, the V gene TRBV30; possibly TRBD1 for D (6 bases). Germline CDR1 GTSNPN, CDR2 SVGIG (reference sequence). V lost 0 bases, J lost 1 base, and 9 bases lay in between. CDR3 size: 14 residues. The CDR3 here is CAWSVSGAQETQYF. CDR3 bases: TGTGCCTGGAGTGTATCAGGGGCCCAAGAGACCCAGTACTTC. Full variable domain (outside the CDR3, taken from reference TRBV30 and TRBJ2-5): SQTIHQWPATLVQPVGSPLSLECTVEGTSNPNLYWYRQAAGRGLQLLFYSVGIGQISSEVPQNLSASRPQDRQFILSSKKLLLSDSGFYLCAWSVSGAQETQYFGPGTRLLVL.